The 32 T cell receptor beta chains below all came from one sample that was sequenced in a study of T cell responses to AZD1222 COVID-19 vaccine. Repertoires were generated with immunoSEQ multiplex PCR, while TCRdb's copy carries only in-frame clones and drops some. The sample lists about 72,000 clones, around 86% seen once, with about 25% in the top ten. Sequencing used peripheral blood, obtained on day 0 of AZD1222 vaccination. The receptors here all came from an adult in good health.

The chain has TRBV18 and TRBJ1-1, with D hard to call. Germline V CDR1 and CDR2: KGHSH, LQKENI. The CDR3 is 15 amino acids. V dropped 2 bases and J dropped 1 base, with 11 bases sitting between them. The CDR3 sequence: CASSPSVHTNTEAFF. As DNA, the CDR3 is TGTGCCAGCTCACCATCCGTCCATACGAACACTGAAGCTTTCTTT.

The chain recombines TRBV2 with TRBJ1-2; 9 positions agree with TRBD1. The CDR3 totals 15 residues. Germline V gene sequence: CDR1 SNHLY, CDR2 FYNNEI. The V gene end was trimmed by 3 bases and the J gene end by 5 bases; junction bases not matched to a gene: 7. CDR3 residues: CASSDRLGTGYGYTF. Here the CDR3 DNA reads TGTGCCAGCAGTGATCGTTTGGGGACAGGGTATGGCTACACCTTC. Drawing the rest from reference TRBV2 and TRBJ1-2, the complete variable domain is EPEVTQTPSHQVTQMGQEVILRCVPISNHLYFYWYRQILGQKVEFLVSFYNNEISEKSEIFDDQFSVERPDGSNFTLKIRSTKLEDSAMYFCASSDRLGTGYGYTFGSGTRLTVV.

The V call is TRBV28, the J call TRBJ1-5; no clear D. Germline assignment: CDR1 MDHEN and CDR2 SYDVKM. The CDR3 spans 13 residues. This chain's CDR3 is CASRERDGQPQHF. In DNA, the CDR3 is TGTGCATCAAGGGAGCGGGATGGTCAGCCCCAGCATTTT.

This sequence joins TRBV6-5 and TRBJ1-1; tentatively, D is TRBD1 (5 bases). Trimming cost V 7 bases and J 1 base, with 13 bases left between them. This CDR3 has 14 residues. In germline, CDR1 is MNHEY, CDR2 SVGAGI. CDR3 sequence (DNA): TGTGCCAGCAACCTCCGGGACCCGAACACTGAAGCTTTCTTT. Protein product: CASNLRDPNTEAFF.

The V gene is TRBV15, the J gene TRBJ1-3; no clear D. The CDR3 covers 16 residues. Germline CDR1 and CDR2: LNHNV and YYDKDF (reference sequence). Trimming stripped 0 bases from V and 0 bases from J, with 9 bases between. The CDR3 nucleotides are TGTGCCACCAGCAGAGATAAGGGAAGCTCTGGAAACACCATATATTTT. It codes for CATSRDKGSSGNTIYF.

This chain links TRBV11-3 with TRBJ2-7, with 8 bases aligning to TRBD1. The V gene's germline CDR1 is SGHNT and CDR2 YENEEA. The CDR3 totals 14 residues. V lost 3 bases and J lost 5; bases outside the gene matches: 6. CDR3: CASSFGQGSDEQYF. The CDR3 DNA sequence: TGTGCCAGCAGCTTCGGACAGGGTTCAGACGAGCAGTACTTC.

V gene TRBV3-1 (or the pseudogene TRBV3-2) combines with J gene TRBJ2-7; no firm D call. V dropped 1 base and J dropped 4 bases, with 5 bases sitting between them. This CDR3 is 12 amino acids long. CDR1 and CDR2 from the germline V gene are LGHDT and YNNKEL (reference sequence). CDR3 DNA sequence: TGTGCCAGCAGCCAAGGGATTTACGAGCAGTACTTC. Translation gives CASSQGIYEQYF.

The chain links TRBV30 to TRBJ2-6, with D maybe TRBD2 (5 bases). The CDR3 contains 16 residues. With 1 base removed from V and 4 bases from J, the gap between germline ends came to 14 bases. From germline, CDR1 is GTSNPN and CDR2 SVGIG (reference sequence). CDR3 amino acids: CAWSGGNGKGANVLTF. CDR3 nucleotides: TGTGCCTGGAGTGGGGGAAACGGGAAAGGGGCCAACGTCCTGACTTTC.

The rearrangement links TRBV30 to TRBJ1-1; no reliable D call. The CDR3 runs to 15 residues. The V gene lost 3 bases and the J gene lost 0 bases, with 14 bases spanning the gap. Germline CDR1 reads GTSNPN; CDR2 reads SVGIG (reference sequence). CDR3 residues: CAWRPLDGLNTEAFF. The CDR3 coding sequence is TGTGCCTGGAGGCCGTTGGACGGATTGAACACTGAAGCTTTCTTT.

Written as DNA, the CDR3 is TGTGCCAGTAGGGCTTATGAGTCTGGGGCCAACGTCCTGACTTTC. Amino acids: CASRAYESGANVLTF. The chain is built from TRBV19 and TRBJ2-6; the D is unclear. Trimming stripped 6 bases from V and 1 base from J, with 10 bases between. The CDR3 has 15 amino acids. Germline values: CDR1 LNHDA, CDR2 SQIVND (reference sequence).

The chain couples TRBV5-4 to TRBJ2-1; 8 nucleotides agree with TRBD2. V lost 0 bases to trimming and J lost 5 bases; unmatched junction nucleotides: 4. Germline CDR1 reads SGHNT; CDR2 reads YYREEE (reference sequence). The CDR3 extends over 15 amino acids. CDR3: CASSLEAGENNEQFF. Written as DNA, the CDR3 is TGTGCCAGCAGCTTGGAAGCGGGGGAAAACAATGAGCAGTTCTTC.

This clone was found once. The chain uses TRBV19 and TRBJ1-3; no clear D. The CDR3 is 16 amino acids. Germline V CDR1 and CDR2: LNHDA, SQIVND (reference sequence). The V gene lost 3 bases and the J gene lost 0 bases, with 12 bases spanning the gap. The CDR3 loop reads CASSINSGNSGNTIYF. The CDR3 nucleotides read TGTGCCAGTAGTATTAATAGCGGAAACTCTGGAAACACCATATATTTT.

This clone was counted only a few times. This sequence joins TRBV7-9 and TRBJ1-1; unclear D gene. V gave up 4 bases and J gave up 7 bases, with 13 bases separating them. Germline-derived CDR1 and CDR2 are SEHNR and FQNEAQ (reference sequence). The CDR3 is made up of 13 amino acids. CDR3 sequence (DNA): TGTGCCAGCAGCTCCGAAACGACCTTTGAAGCTTTCTTT. It translates to CASSSETTFEAFF.

The rearrangement links TRBV18 to TRBJ2-7; TRBD1 or TRBD2 may be the D gene (5 bases each). Germline V gene sequence: CDR1 KGHSH, CDR2 LQKENI. The CDR3 length is 15 residues. The germline V and J ends were trimmed by 2 bases and 2 bases, with 13 bases remaining between them. The CDR3 region has the DNA TGTGCCAGCTCACCAAGGGGACCACCCACCTACGAGCAGTACTTC. Protein product: CASSPRGPPTYEQYF.

This chain connects TRBV9 to TRBJ1-2; D gene uncertain. The CDR3 totals 13 residues. Germline CDR1 is SGDLS and CDR2 is YYNGEE. Trimming cost V 0 bases and J 4 bases, with 7 bases left between them. CDR3 nucleotide sequence: TGTGCCAGCAGCGTAGGACATTTCTATGGCTACACCTTC. It specifies CASSVGHFYGYTF.

The chain combines TRBV29-1 with TRBJ2-3; 10 nucleotides line up with TRBD2. Germline CDR1 reads SQVTM; CDR2 reads ANQGSEA. The CDR3 has 16 amino acids. V lost 6 bases to trimming and J lost 0 bases; unmatched junction nucleotides: 9. CDR3 region: CSVITWTSGSTDTQYF. CDR3 DNA sequence: TGCAGCGTGATTACTTGGACTAGCGGAAGCACAGATACGCAGTATTTT.

This chain links TRBV27 with TRBJ2-7; TRBD1 agrees at 7 bases. The CDR3 length is 16 residues. Trimming took 5 bases from V and 0 from J; bases not matched to a gene: 10. Germline V CDR1 and CDR2: MNHEY, SMNVEV (reference sequence). CDR3 protein: CASSRSGTASSYEQYF. CDR3 nucleotides: TGTGCCAGCAGTAGGAGTGGGACAGCGAGCTCCTACGAGCAGTACTTC.

This clone was counted a few times. V is TRBV12-3 or TRBV12-4 and J is TRBJ2-5; D is undetermined. V dropped 10 bases and J dropped 1 base, with 7 bases sitting between them. There are 11 residues in the CDR3. In DNA form, the CDR3 reads TGTGCCACCGGAATCCAAGAGACCCAGTACTTC. Translated: CATGIQETQYF.

The V call is TRBV7-2, the J call TRBJ1-2; D might be TRBD1 (5 bases). The CDR3 runs to 14 residues. CDR1 and CDR2 (germline): SGHTA, FQGNSA. V shed 4 bases and J shed 4 bases, with 13 bases lying between them. The CDR3 DNA is TGTGCCAGCAGCTCACCGACAGAGAGCTATGGCTACACCTTC. Translated: CASSSPTESYGYTF. The full variable domain, completed using reference TRBV7-2 and TRBJ1-2, is GAGVSQSPSNKVTEKGKDVELRCDPISGHTALYWYRQSLGQGLEFLIYFQGNSAPDKSGLPSDRFSAERTGGSVSTLTIQRTQQEDSAVYLCASSSPTESYGYTFGSGTRLTVV.

The chain combines TRBV30 with TRBJ2-2; no clear D. CDR1 GTSNPN and CDR2 SVGIG come from the germline V gene (reference sequence). V was trimmed by 0 bases and J by 7 bases, leaving 3 bases between them. This CDR3 region has 11 residues. The CDR3 sequence is CAWSVGGELFF. The CDR3 DNA is TGTGCCTGGAGTGTAGGCGGGGAGCTGTTTTTT.

This clone occurred once. This sequence joins TRBV4-2 and TRBJ2-1, with 14 bases lining up with TRBD2. Trimming removed 1 base from V and 2 bases from J; junction bases left unmatched: 4. The germline V gene has CDR1 LGHNA and CDR2 YNFKEQ. The CDR3 extends over 18 amino acids. Here the CDR3 reads CASSQGGTSGGAYNEQFF. The CDR3 nucleotides are TGTGCCAGCAGCCAAGGTGGGACTAGCGGGGGAGCCTACAATGAGCAGTTCTTC.

The chain has TRBV12-3 or TRBV12-4 and TRBJ1-2; D is perhaps TRBD1 (5 bases). CDR3 length: 12 residues. The V end lost 6 bases, the J end lost 8 bases, and 13 bases lay between the germline ends. CDR3 coding DNA: TGTGCCAGCAGACCTCGGGACGGGGGCTACACCTTC. Protein: CASRPRDGGYTF.

This clone has only a few counts. This rearrangement joins TRBV5-1 to TRBJ1-2, with D unresolved. The V gene's germline CDR1 is SGHRS and CDR2 YFSETQ. V was pared by 2 bases and J by 0 bases, with 5 bases between. This CDR3 spans 13 amino acids. The CDR3 spells CASSFSSNYGYTF. DNA of the CDR3: TGCGCCAGCAGCTTCAGTTCTAACTATGGCTACACCTTC.

This clone appeared a few times. The genes are TRBV4-1 and TRBJ1-1; tentative D call: TRBD1 (6 bases). This CDR3 is built from 16 residues. The germline V gene has CDR1 MGHRA and CDR2 YSYEKL. Trimming cost V 3 bases and J 1 base, with 15 bases left between them. CDR3 in DNA: TGCGCCAGCAGCCACAAACAGGGAAGGGAGAACACTGAAGCTTTCTTT. As protein: CASSHKQGRENTEAFF.

J is TRBJ1-3 and V is TRBV4-3, with D perhaps TRBD1 (5 bases). V gave up 0 bases and J gave up 1 base, with 13 bases separating them. The CDR3 is made up of 17 amino acids. The germline V gene encodes CDR1 LGHNA and CDR2 YSLEER. DNA of the CDR3: TGCGCCAGCAGCCAAGATCTAGGGGTATTTTCTGGAAACACCATATATTTT. This codes for CASSQDLGVFSGNTIYF.

The rearrangement joins TRBV11-2 to TRBJ2-7, with D possibly TRBD2 on 6 matching bases. Germline CDR1 reads SGHAT; CDR2 reads FQNNGV. V shed 5 bases and J shed 3 bases, with 11 bases lying between them. The CDR3 is made up of 13 amino acids. The CDR3 DNA reads TGTGCCAGCAGCCATCCGGGACTCTACGAGCAGTACTTC. Protein product: CASSHPGLYEQYF.

This chain uses TRBV6-5 with TRBJ1-4, with 7 bases lining up with TRBD1. Trimming removed 4 bases from V and 3 bases from J; junction bases left unmatched: 8. The CDR3 is 16 amino acids. CDR1 is MNHEY and CDR2 is SVGAGI in the germline V gene. CDR3: CASSFRGTQANEKLFF. Here the CDR3 DNA reads TGTGCCAGCAGTTTCAGGGGGACGCAAGCTAATGAAAAACTGTTTTTT.

This clone was observed a single time. The chain carries TRBV9 and TRBJ2-3, with 11 bases matching TRBD2. The V gene's germline CDR1 is SGDLS and CDR2 YYNGEE. V lost 4 bases, J lost 2 bases, and 6 bases stayed unmatched. The CDR3 is made up of 16 amino acids. CDR3 in DNA: TGTGCCAGCAGCACCACTAGCGGGGGATTCACAGATACGCAGTATTTT. This sequence encodes CASSTTSGGFTDTQYF.

V usage is TRBV5-1 and J usage is TRBJ2-2; D ambiguous. CDR1 SGHRS and CDR2 YFSETQ come from the germline V gene. V was cut by 5 bases and J by 1 base, with 6 bases left in between. The CDR3 has 13 amino acids. The CDR3: CASRARNTGELFF. CDR3 DNA: TGCGCCAGCAGGGCGCGGAACACCGGGGAGCTGTTTTTT.

This sequence joins TRBV7-2 and TRBJ2-1, with D possibly called TRBD1 or TRBD2 (7 bases each). Trimming stripped 3 bases from V and 3 bases from J, with 18 bases between. The CDR3 has 17 amino acids. CDR1 is SGHTA and CDR2 is FQGNSA in the germline V gene. The CDR3 DNA reads as TGTGCCAGCAGCTTTCAGGGGGGGGGTTACAGCTACAATGAGCAGTTCTTC. It encodes CASSFQGGGYSYNEQFF.

The rearrangement uses TRBV7-3 and TRBJ1-1, with D unresolved. The V end lost 1 base, the J end lost 0 bases, and 9 bases lay between the germline ends. Per germline, CDR1 SGHTA and CDR2 FQGTGA. The CDR3 is 15 amino acids. CDR3 sequence (DNA): TGTGCCAGCAGCTTAAACGGGGAGGTGAACACTGAAGCTTTCTTT. Its protein product is CASSLNGEVNTEAFF. The variable domain in full, completed from reference TRBV7-3 and TRBJ1-1, reads GAGVSQTPSNKVTEKGKYVELRCDPISGHTALYWYRQSLGQGPEFLIYFQGTGAADDSGLPNDRFFAVRPEGSVSTLKIQRTERGDSAVYLCASSLNGEVNTEAFFGQGTRLTVV.

The chain joins TRBV28 to TRBJ2-7, with 12 bases aligning to TRBD2. Germline CDR1 reads MDHEN; CDR2 reads SYDVKM. Trimming took 6 bases from V and 1 from J; bases not matched to a gene: 16. The CDR3 covers 19 residues. CDR3 nucleotides: TGTGCCAGCAGCCGGGCTAGCGGGGGGGACACCAGAGCTTCCTACGAGCAGTACTTC. It encodes CASSRASGGDTRASYEQYF.